Below are 2 T cell receptor beta chains sequenced from a single sample in a study of T cell responses to AZD1222 COVID-19 vaccine (dated by TCRdb to about 2021). This specimen's time point label, interpreted: about 28 days (+/-7) after the second vaccine dose. Library method: the immunoSEQ multiplex PCR assay. In TCRdb, the immuneACCESS table is reduced to in-frame sequences with V and J assigned. These tables do not hold every clone; where another copy was compared, an unresolved V gene accounts for under half, and the others remain unexplained. The sample table records under 140,000 clones; less than 95% of these occur just once. 2.5% to 3.5% of the sample is held by the ten biggest clonotypes. The sample in question was peripheral blood, obtained 28 days after the second AZD1222 dose. The receptors come from an adult who received the AZD1222 COVID-19 vaccine.

This chain joins TRBV28 and TRBJ2-7, with D perhaps matching TRBD2 (6 bases). V was trimmed by 7 bases and J by 7 bases, leaving 20 bases between them. The V gene's germline CDR1 is MDHEN and CDR2 SYDVKM. The CDR3 runs 14 residues. The CDR3 coding sequence is TGTGCCAGCACCCTGTGGAGGGCGTCAGGGGAGCAGTACTTC. The encoded protein is CASTLWRASGEQYF.

The CDR3 sequence is CASSIPGGASGNTIYF. The DNA of the CDR3 is TGTGCCAGTAGTATACCAGGAGGGGCTTCTGGAAACACCATATATTTT. The chain uses TRBV19 and TRBJ1-3; perhaps TRBD1 as D (5 bases). The V end lost 2 bases, the J end lost 1 base, and 12 bases lay between the germline ends. Germline CDR1 and CDR2: LNHDA and SQIVND (reference sequence). The CDR3 sequence is 16 residues long.